This TCR beta chain was identified during a study of T cell responses to AZD1222 COVID-19 vaccine. Notes on the study in general: Regions left unmutated in variants are reportedly the target of nearly half of spike-specific TCRs.

Germline V CDR1 and CDR2: LNHNV, YYDKDF (reference sequence). CDR3 length equals 13 residues. The V end was cut by 2 bases, the J end by 9 bases, with 11 bases between. With regard to this clone: No antigen is known for it.

Profiled with immunoSEQ multiplex PCR; TCRdb holds only in-frame clones, not every one. The sample shows 95,000 to 130,000 clones, approximately 93% of them seen only once. Sequencing used peripheral blood, obtained on day 0 of AZD1222 vaccination. The TCR comes from an adult in good health. The chain couples TRBV15 to TRBJ1-5; a weak D match, TRBD1 (5 bases). CDR3 sequence: CATSRTRQTPQHF. Here the CDR3 DNA reads TGTGCCACCAGCAGAACCCGACAGACGCCCCAGCATTTT.